The clone carrying this T cell receptor (beta chain) appeared a few times. Its antigen is not known. CD8+ and CD4+ T cells circulating in blood were sequenced for TCR beta. V was cut by 4 bases and J by 1 base, with 9 bases left in between. Germline CDR1 is SGHAT and CDR2 is FQDESV (reference sequence). The CDR3 consists of 14 residues. The sample is drawn from a study of CD8 T cells in Susac syndrome. Study-wide results and limits: The authors acknowledged that the study's TCR sequencing and HLA analysis involved relatively few individuals.

RNA in amounts of about 0.45 to 1 ug was reverse transcribed with random hexamers. Amplification of the TCR beta CDR3 was carried out by immunoSEQ multiplex PCR, which spanned a total of 54 Vbeta and 13 Jbeta segments. TCRdb called the immunoSEQ multiplex PCR reads again in MiXCR, with one record for every CDR3 protein. The table has about 400,000 distinct CDR3 sequences, around 85% seen once. This clonotype was obtained from a human donor with multiple sclerosis. The sample comprised CD8+ T cells from PBMCs. The V and J genes are TRBV11-1 and TRBJ2-3; D not certain. In DNA, the CDR3 is TGTGCCAGCAGCTCGCCAACTCGCACAGATACGCAGTATTTT. Translation gives CASSSPTRTDTQYF.